This TCR beta chain was recovered during a study of tumor and adjacent non-tumor tissue in lung cancer. The CDR3 loop spans 14 amino acids. Germline V gene data show CDR1 as SGHAT and CDR2 as FQNNGV. V shed 11 bases and J 8 bases; nucleotides not matched to a gene: 15. No cell sorting was done before RNA was extracted from the tissue. Distant lung tissue was collected more than 3 cm away from the tumor edge. TCRbeta libraries were built with three rounds of nested PCR, modified from ARM-PCR. Using its own MiXCR run on the multiplex PCR reads, TCRdb lists one record per CDR3 protein. The data contain some 97,000 distinct CDR3 sequences, 50% to 70% of them singletons.

What was sequenced was distant non-tumor lung tissue. This chain links TRBV11-2 with TRBJ2-4; TRBD1 matches 7 bases. This clonotype was sampled from a man aged 30-40 years with non-small cell lung cancer. The CDR3 DNA is TGTGCCTTCAGCTTCACGAACAGGGGTCACATTCAGTACTTC. It translates to CAFSFTNRGHIQYF.